One sample yielded the 31 T cell receptor beta chains listed below, sequenced in a study of T cells in Graves' hyperthyroidism and ophthalmopathy (dated by TCRdb to between 2019 and 2020). Libraries were constructed by multiplex PCR. TCRdb lists the instrument as Illumina HiSeq 2000. The TCR beta CDR3 regions were amplified from RNA transcripts. The first round of RT-PCR for the TCR CDR3 was performed with the HTBI primer set and the Qiagen OneStep RT-PCR kit. Starting from the raw public reads, TCRdb applied fastp trimming at Q25, assembled clones with MiXCR and retained in-frame beta chains. Duplicate CDR3 protein sequences are folded into a single record with the most common DNA and genes. The sample includes approximately 710,000 distinct CDR3 sequences, with around 15% observed a single time. The ten largest clones represent 15% to 18% of the sample. The sequencing input was blood. These receptors all come from a man aged 50 to 60 with Graves' hyperthyroidism.

The chain couples TRBV20-1 to TRBJ2-1, with 13 bases aligning to TRBD2. This CDR3 region has 19 residues. The trim removed 0 bases at V and 0 bases at J, leaving 8 bases unmatched. Germline V gene data show CDR1 as DFQATT and CDR2 as SNEGSKA (reference sequence). The CDR3 DNA reads as TGCAGTGCTAGAGATTCGGGACTAGCGGGAATCGGCTCCTACAATGAGCAGTTCTTC. As protein: CSARDSGLAGIGSYNEQFF.

V gene TRBV30 combines with J gene TRBJ2-7, with 7 bases matching TRBD2. V gave up 2 bases and J gave up 5 bases; unmatched junction bases: 6. The CDR3 totals 13 residues. Germline loops: CDR1 GTSNPN, CDR2 SVGIG (reference sequence). In nucleotides, the CDR3 is TGTGCCTGGAGTACTGGGAGGGTAAACGAGCAGTACTTC. Translating gives CAWSTGRVNEQYF.

This clonotype was counted only a few times. V gene TRBV27 combines with J gene TRBJ2-1, with 7 nucleotides matching TRBD1. V lost 8 bases to trimming and J lost 8 bases; unmatched junction nucleotides: 12. From germline, CDR1 is MNHEY and CDR2 SMNVEV (reference sequence). The CDR3 sequence is 14 residues long. The CDR3 DNA reads as TGTGCCAGCTGCGCTCTGACAGGGTATTATGAGCAGTTCTTC. It codes for CASCALTGYYEQFF.

This clonotype has a count of ten or more. The genes are TRBV3-1 and TRBJ2-7; D ambiguous. CDR1 LGHDT and CDR2 YNNKEL come from the germline V gene (reference sequence). The CDR3 has 12 amino acids. Trimming removed 2 bases from V and 1 base from J, with 3 bases in between. The CDR3 reads CASSQWSYEQYF. The DNA of the CDR3 is TGTGCCAGCAGCCAATGGTCCTACGAGCAGTACTTC.

This clonotype was seen many times. J is TRBJ1-2 and V is TRBV2, with D uncertain. V was clipped by 2 bases and J by 8 bases, with 18 bases between them. Per the germline V gene, CDR1 is SNHLY and CDR2 is FYNNEI. This CDR3 region has 15 residues. The CDR3 nucleotides are TGTGCCAGCAGTGAACTCACCCCCCATCAGCGGGGCTACACCTTC. Translation: CASSELTPHQRGYTF.

This clonotype has a count of ten or more. This chain joins TRBV7-9 and TRBJ1-5; D is perhaps TRBD1 (5 bases). V was cut by 6 bases and J by 0 bases, with 27 bases left in between. The CDR3 spans 20 residues. CDR1 is SEHNR and CDR2 is FQNEAQ in the germline V gene (reference sequence). The CDR3 nucleotides are TGTGCCAGCAGTTTAACCTCTTGGGACGGAGATGCGGATAGCAATCAGCCCCAGCATTTT. This sequence encodes CASSLTSWDGDADSNQPQHF.

This clonotype was detected ten times or more. This chain links TRBV6-2 or TRBV6-3 with TRBJ1-2; D perhaps matches TRBD1 (5 bases). The CDR3 loop spans 16 amino acids. In germline, CDR1 is MNHEY, CDR2 SVGEGT. The ends were cut back, 2 bases at V and 1 base at J, with 14 bases in the middle. Here the CDR3 DNA reads TGTGCCAGCAGTTACCTTGGGGACGCCTTTAACTATGGCTACACCTTC. Residues: CASSYLGDAFNYGYTF.

This clonotype was counted ten times or more. This chain joins TRBV7-2 and TRBJ2-5; no firm D call. This CDR3 is 12 amino acids long. Germline values: CDR1 SGHTA, CDR2 FQGNSA. With 4 bases removed from V and 7 bases from J, the gap between germline ends came to 10 bases. The CDR3 loop is CASSYKKGTQYF. The CDR3 DNA sequence: TGTGCCAGCAGCTATAAGAAAGGGACCCAGTACTTC.

There are many counts of this clonotype. The V gene is TRBV7-9, the J gene TRBJ2-7; 7 bases agree with TRBD2. The CDR3 covers 16 residues. The V gene end was trimmed by 5 bases and the J gene end by 0 bases; junction bases not matched to a gene: 10. CDR1 SEHNR and CDR2 FQNEAQ come from the germline V gene (reference sequence). DNA for the CDR3: TGTGCCAGCAGCCCAACGAAACCTAGCGGCTCCTACGAGCAGTACTTC. Its protein is CASSPTKPSGSYEQYF.

This clonotype showed up just a few times. The V call is TRBV5-1, the J call TRBJ2-3; D assignment may be TRBD1 or TRBD2 (5 bases each). Germline-derived CDR1 and CDR2 are SGHRS and YFSETQ. V was clipped by 4 bases and J by 0 bases, with 12 bases between them. The CDR3 consists of 15 residues. The CDR3 region is CASSRGPLSTDTQYF. The CDR3 bases are TGCGCCAGCAGCAGGGGACCGCTTAGCACAGATACGCAGTATTTT.

The chain combines TRBV3-1 with TRBJ2-1; weak D call: TRBD2 (6 bases). This CDR3 has 16 residues. Germline V gene data show CDR1 as LGHDT and CDR2 as YNNKEL (reference sequence). Trimming cost V 0 bases and J 4 bases, with 13 bases left between them. The CDR3 DNA is TGTGCCAGCAGCCAAGACGGTAGCGGTCCTTACAATGAGCAGTTCTTC. As protein: CASSQDGSGPYNEQFF.

This chain connects TRBV20-1 to TRBJ2-3; TRBD2 might be the D (7 bases). V was pared by 5 bases and J by 6 bases, with 30 bases between. The germline V gene encodes CDR1 DFQATT and CDR2 SNEGSKA (reference sequence). The length of the CDR3 is 18 residues. CDR3 in amino acids: CSAGSMGGGQVTTDTQYF. The CDR3 coding sequence is TGCAGTGCTGGTTCCATGGGGGGGGGCCAGGTAACCACGGATACGCAGTATTTT.

The rearrangement links TRBV28 to TRBJ2-7; possible D gene TRBD1, 7 bases. This CDR3 is 12 amino acids long. With 7 bases removed from V and 3 bases from J, the gap between germline ends came to 10 bases. Germline V lookup: CDR1 MDHEN, CDR2 SYDVKM. CDR3 in amino acids: CASTGGGYEQYF. The CDR3 DNA is TGTGCCAGCACAGGGGGAGGCTACGAGCAGTACTTC.

This clonotype was seen at least ten times. The chain recombines TRBV13 with TRBJ1-1; TRBD1 is a possible D gene (5 bases). Trimming cost V 6 bases and J 5 bases, with 10 bases left between them. There are 12 residues in the CDR3. The germline V gene has CDR1 PRHDT and CDR2 FYEKMQ (reference sequence). In nucleotides, the CDR3 is TGTGCCAGCAGATGGGGGGAGACTGAAGCTTTCTTT. Translated: CASRWGETEAFF.

The chain couples TRBV24-1 to TRBJ2-1, with 11 bases matching TRBD1. The CDR3 length is 18 residues. Germline CDR1 KGHDR, CDR2 SFDVKD. With V trimmed by 4 bases and J by 2 bases, 9 bases remained unmatched. CDR3 bases: TGTGCCACCAGTGAGCCCGGGACAGGGGGTCGGGCCTACAATGAGCAGTTCTTC. Protein: CATSEPGTGGRAYNEQFF.

The CDR3 nucleotides read TGTGCCAGCAGCTTAGCACGGACAGGGTGGACCGGGGAGCTGTTTTTT. Its protein is CASSLARTGWTGELFF. The genes are TRBV7-8 and TRBJ2-2, with 8 bases fitting TRBD1. V gave up 0 bases and J gave up 5 bases; unmatched junction bases: 5. CDR1 and CDR2 from the germline V gene are SGHVS and FQNEAQ. The CDR3 is 16 amino acids.

The chain has TRBV5-1 and TRBJ1-1, with 12 bases that match TRBD1. Looked up from germline, CDR1 is SGHRS and CDR2 is YFSETQ. The CDR3 is 16 amino acids. V lost 2 bases to trimming and J lost 4 bases; unmatched junction nucleotides: 6. The CDR3 DNA is TGCGCCAGCAGCTTCGACCCGGGACAGGGGGCCACTGAAGCTTTCTTT. Translating gives CASSFDPGQGATEAFF.

This clonotype was seen many times. This chain uses TRBV3-1 with TRBJ2-5; 7 bases map to TRBD1. Germline-derived CDR1 and CDR2 are LGHDT and YNNKEL (reference sequence). This CDR3 has 16 amino acids. Trimming took 3 bases from V and 4 from J; bases not matched to a gene: 11. The CDR3 loop reads CASSQGDREVRETQYF. The CDR3 DNA reads as TGTGCCAGCAGCCAGGGCGACAGGGAAGTGCGAGAGACCCAGTACTTC.

This clonotype was observed a handful of times. The chain combines TRBV2 with TRBJ2-2, with no clear D. V was pared by 4 bases and J by 4 bases, with 7 bases between. The CDR3 loop spans 13 amino acids. Germline V gene lookup returns CDR1 SNHLY and CDR2 FYNNEI. CDR3 sequence (DNA): TGTGCCAGCAGTGGAATGCCCACCGGGGAGCTGTTTTTT. Protein: CASSGMPTGELFF.

Concerning this clonotype itself: This clone may be a read error of a much larger clone one base away. V is TRBV28 and J is TRBJ2-3; 12 nucleotides match TRBD2. Germline-derived CDR1 and CDR2 are MDHEN and SYDVKM. The CDR3 loop spans 15 amino acids. J lost 4 bases, V lost 7 bases, and 6 bases had no gene match. In DNA form, the CDR3 reads TGTGCCAGCACCCCGACTAGCGGGAGCCCAGATACGCAGTATTTT. Its protein product is CASTPTSGSPDTQYF.

This clonotype was counted a few times. V gene TRBV12-3 or TRBV12-4 combines with J gene TRBJ2-7; D possibly corresponds to TRBD1 (5 bases). V gave up 6 bases and J gave up 7 bases, with 19 bases separating them. This CDR3 has 14 amino acids. CDR3 DNA sequence: TGTGCCAGCAGCGTGACAGTTGCGTGGTGGGAGCAGTACTTC. Residues: CASSVTVAWWEQYF.

The chain links TRBV28 to TRBJ1-5; 7 nucleotides line up with TRBD1. Germline CDR1 MDHEN, CDR2 SYDVKM. This CDR3 is 18 amino acids long. Trimming at V came to 1 base and at J to 5 bases, leaving 14 bases not matched to a gene. DNA of the CDR3: TGTGCCAGCAGTTTATCCACCCCACAGTGGACAGGCCATCAGCCCCAGCATTTT. Its protein is CASSLSTPQWTGHQPQHF.

V usage is TRBV11-2 and J usage is TRBJ2-7; 11 nucleotides match TRBD2. V dropped 2 bases and J dropped 4; count of bases not matched to a gene: 19. The CDR3 has 20 amino acids. The germline V gene has CDR1 SGHAT and CDR2 FQNNGV. CDR3 coding DNA: TGTGCCAGCAGCTTATCCCCCCCCCTAGCGGGAGGATCTCTATCTTACGAGCAGTACTTC. Translated: CASSLSPPLAGGSLSYEQYF.

Comments on this clonotype: This could be a read error, since a much larger clone is one nucleotide away. This likely comes from a read error, as the CDR3 has no conserved phenylalanine or tryptophan at its end. V and J are TRBV7-3 and TRBJ1-1, with a tentative D call TRBD1 (5 bases). The CDR3 has 15 residues. Trimming removed 1 base at V and 1 base at J, with 10 bases between. Per the germline V gene, CDR1 is SGHTA and CDR2 is FQGTGA. The CDR3 reads CASSLIRQGNTEAFL. The CDR3 bases are TGTGCCAGCAGCTTAATCCGTCAGGGGAACACTGAAGCTTTCCTT.

This clonotype was recorded many times. The CDR3 DNA sequence: TGTGCTAGTGGTTTGGATGGGAGGGTCGATAGCTCCTACAATGAGCAGTTCTTC. Protein: CASGLDGRVDSSYNEQFF. The chain joins TRBV12-5 to TRBJ2-1, with 7 bases that match TRBD2. The CDR3 has 18 amino acids. The junction had 9 bases not matched to a gene; V was cut back by 1 base and J by 0 bases. Germline V gene sequence: CDR1 LGHNT, CDR2 FRNRAP.

Details on this clonotype: A single base separates this from a much larger clone, so it may be a read error. The gene calls are TRBV30 and TRBJ1-4, with D tentatively TRBD1 (5 bases). Germline-derived CDR1 and CDR2 are GTSNPN and SVGIG (reference sequence). This CDR3 is built from 14 residues. CDR3: CAWREGRFNGKLFF. The CDR3 region has the DNA TGTGCCTGGAGGGAGGGACGGTTTAATGGAAAACTGTTTTTT.

The chain employs TRBV4-3 and TRBJ2-5, with D perhaps TRBD1 or TRBD2 (5 bases each). The germline gives CDR1 LGHNA, CDR2 YSLEER. V lost 0 bases to trimming and J lost 5 bases, with 13 bases between them. The length of the CDR3 is 15 residues. DNA of the CDR3: TGCGCCAGCAGCCAAGATTACGGGGCTAGGGAGACCCAGTACTTC. The encoded protein is CASSQDYGARETQYF.

The rearrangement joins TRBV15 to TRBJ2-7, with D tentatively TRBD1 (6 bases). This CDR3 is built from 13 residues. CDR1 is LNHNV and CDR2 is YYDKDF in the germline V gene (reference sequence). Deletions cut 5 bases from V and 3 bases from J, with 11 bases between. CDR3 sequence: CATSVKQGYEQYF. CDR3 in DNA: TGTGCCACCAGCGTAAAACAGGGCTACGAGCAGTACTTC.

The genes are TRBV12-3 or TRBV12-4 and TRBJ2-3, with TRBD2 matching 8 bases. The CDR3 has 16 residues. Unmatched junction bases numbered 10, after V lost 6 bases and J lost 2 bases. DNA for the CDR3: TGTGCCAGCAGATCAGTAAGCGGGAGAATCACAGATACGCAGTATTTT. It codes for CASRSVSGRITDTQYF.

This clonotype was seen a few times. The chain links TRBV5-5 to TRBJ2-2; 9 bases fit TRBD1. Germline V gene lookup returns CDR1 SGHKS and CDR2 YYEKEE (reference sequence). V gave up 4 bases and J gave up 5 bases; unmatched junction bases: 9. The CDR3 is 16 residues long. The CDR3 DNA reads TGTGCCAGCAGCCCTTACCGGGACAGGGCGACCGGGGAGCTGTTTTTT. It encodes CASSPYRDRATGELFF.

The chain employs TRBV7-9 and TRBJ2-2; 13 bases agree with TRBD2. The CDR3 has 16 amino acids. The ends lost 3 bases at V and 5 bases at J; junction bases unmatched: 3. CDR1 and CDR2 from the germline V gene are SEHNR and FQNEAQ (reference sequence). CDR3 protein: CASSFGTSGTTGELFF. CDR3 nucleotide sequence: TGTGCCAGCAGCTTCGGGACTAGCGGGACAACCGGGGAGCTGTTTTTT.